These 25 T cell receptor beta chains were sequenced from one sample in a study of T cells in Graves' hyperthyroidism and ophthalmopathy. The source material, RNA transcripts, was used to amplify TCR beta CDR3 regions. The HTBI primer set served for first-round RT-PCR of the TCR CDR3. TCRdb reanalysed the multiplex PCR reads using MiXCR and keeps one entry per CDR3 protein. Of a few hundred thousand distinct CDR3 sequences in the sample, 15% to 19% were seen once. Sequencing was carried out using blood. Receptors were obtained from a woman aged 25 to 39 with Graves' hyperthyroidism.

This clonotype is a singleton in its sample. The gene calls are TRBV4-2 and TRBJ2-1; possibly TRBD2 for D (5 bases). There are 17 residues in the CDR3. Germline assignment: CDR1 LGHNA and CDR2 YNFKEQ. Trimming removed 0 bases from V and 6 bases from J, with 18 bases in between. CDR3 amino acids: CASSQDLGWEWGNEQFF. The DNA for the CDR3 is TGTGCCAGCAGCCAAGATCTGGGGTGGGAGTGGGGCAATGAGCAGTTCTTC.

The chain has TRBV6-2 or TRBV6-3 and TRBJ2-1; 14 positions agree with TRBD2. CDR3 length: 18 residues. The trim removed 0 bases at V and 9 bases at J, leaving 10 bases unmatched. In germline, CDR1 is MNHEY, CDR2 SVGEGT. This CDR3 reads CASSYSVGLAGGSGEQFF. The DNA of the CDR3 is TGTGCCAGCAGTTACTCGGTAGGACTAGCGGGAGGAAGCGGTGAGCAGTTCTTC.

This clonotype appeared many times. The chain is built from TRBV11-2 and TRBJ2-1, with D perhaps matching TRBD2 (6 bases). The CDR3 sequence is 18 residues long. CDR1 is SGHAT, CDR2 FQNNGV, per germline. V was pared by 1 base and J by 4 bases, with 20 bases between. This CDR3 reads CASSLGASADLSYNEQFF. The CDR3 bases are TGTGCCAGCAGCTTAGGGGCTAGCGCCGATCTTAGTTACAATGAGCAGTTCTTC.

V gene TRBV25-1 combines with J gene TRBJ2-7; 10 nucleotides line up with TRBD2. The germline V gene has CDR1 MGHDK and CDR2 SYGVNS. Trimming removed 4 bases from V and 5 bases from J; junction bases left unmatched: 5. The CDR3 is 14 residues long. The CDR3 loop is CASSGTSGTDEQYF. The DNA for the CDR3 is TGTGCCAGCAGTGGCACTAGCGGGACTGACGAGCAGTACTTC.

The chain employs TRBV4-1 and TRBJ1-2, with 10 bases identical to TRBD1. Germline V lookup: CDR1 MGHRA, CDR2 YSYEKL. Trimming took 1 base from V and 9 from J; bases not matched to a gene: 8. This CDR3 region has 15 residues. Written as DNA, the CDR3 is TGCGCCAGCAGCCAAGGGAGACAGGGGGCGTGGAGCTACACCTTC. Its protein is CASSQGRQGAWSYTF.

This clonotype came up a few times. The gene calls are TRBV19 and TRBJ2-1; D perhaps matches TRBD2 (6 bases). Germline values: CDR1 LNHDA, CDR2 SQIVND (reference sequence). The CDR3 covers 13 residues. Deletions cut 3 bases from V and 10 bases from J, with 13 bases between. The CDR3 spells CASSMEGSGEQFF. In DNA form, the CDR3 reads TGTGCCAGTAGTATGGAGGGATCGGGAGAGCAGTTCTTC.

The chain is built from TRBV13 and TRBJ2-1, with D unresolved. The V end lost 5 bases, the J end lost 4 bases, and 12 bases lay between the germline ends. CDR3 length: 14 amino acids. Germline CDR1 and CDR2: PRHDT and FYEKMQ (reference sequence). The CDR3 region has the DNA TGTGCCAGCAGCACACAATCCCGGTACAATGAGCAGTTCTTC. Amino acids: CASSTQSRYNEQFF.

The chain has TRBV4-2 and TRBJ2-7, with 8 positions matching TRBD1. This CDR3 has 16 amino acids. Germline V CDR1 and CDR2: LGHNA, YNFKEQ. V was clipped by 0 bases and J by 7 bases; unmatched bases: 11. The CDR3 DNA sequence: TGTGCCAGCAGCCAAGATTTTCGGCAGGGGGCGCGTGAGCAGTACTTC. Encoded protein: CASSQDFRQGAREQYF.

The chain carries TRBV7-6 and TRBJ2-7; the match to TRBD2 covers 7 bases. The CDR3 consists of 19 residues. The V segment lost 4 bases and the J segment 2 bases; nucleotides outside the gene matches: 20. Looked up from germline, CDR1 is SGHVS and CDR2 is FNYEAQ. CDR3 sequence reads: CASSSAGTTAILEPYEQYF. In DNA, the CDR3 is TGTGCCAGCAGCTCGGCCGGGACTACTGCCATCCTAGAGCCCTACGAGCAGTACTTC.

This clonotype has a handful of counts. A read error may be the cause here, since a much bigger clone is one base away. CDR3 DNA: TGTGCCAGCGCTAGGGGGGGCGGCGCGGGGCTGAGCTCCTACAATGAGCAGTTCTTC. As protein: CASARGGGAGLSSYNEQFF. The rearrangement links TRBV2 to TRBJ2-1; tentatively, D is TRBD2 (7 bases). From germline, CDR1 is SNHLY and CDR2 FYNNEI. The CDR3 has 19 residues. Trimming removed 8 bases from V and 0 bases from J, with 26 bases in between.

Ten or more counts support this clonotype. J is TRBJ2-7 and V is TRBV2; possibly TRBD1 for D (6 bases). This CDR3 has 14 amino acids. Trimming removed 9 bases from V and 2 bases from J, with 17 bases in between. Looked up from germline, CDR1 is SNHLY and CDR2 is FYNNEI. The CDR3 DNA is TGTGCCAGTTCGAGAAGACAGGAGGCCTACGAGCAGTACTTC. Protein sequence: CASSRRQEAYEQYF.

The V and J genes are TRBV10-3 and TRBJ2-1, with TRBD2 matching 7 bases. This CDR3 has 15 amino acids. J lost 5 bases, V lost 0 bases, and 4 bases had no gene match. CDR1 ENHRY and CDR2 SYGVKD come from the germline V gene. The CDR3 DNA sequence: TGTGCCATCAGTGAGTCGAGACTAGCCGACAATGAGCAGTTCTTC. As protein: CAISESRLADNEQFF.

In its sample, this clonotype was seen a few times. This chain joins TRBV20-1 and TRBJ2-1; 9 bases align to TRBD2. Germline loops: CDR1 DFQATT, CDR2 SNEGSKA (reference sequence). This CDR3 spans 15 amino acids. The V gene end was trimmed by 5 bases and the J gene end by 9 bases; junction bases not matched to a gene: 14. CDR3 nucleotide sequence: TGCAGTGCTGTCCCAATAGCGGGAGTAATATCTGAGCAGTTCTTC. The encoded protein is CSAVPIAGVISEQFF.

The J gene is TRBJ2-3, the V gene TRBV20-1; D remains unclear. Germline CDR1 reads DFQATT; CDR2 reads SNEGSKA (reference sequence). Between the trimmed V and J ends, which lost 1 base and 6 bases, there was a span of 14 bases. This CDR3 has 14 residues. CDR3 in DNA: TGCAGTGCTAGAGGCCCCACTGAAGCGGATACGCAGTATTTT. Amino acids: CSARGPTEADTQYF.

With regard to this clonotype: This could be a read error, since a much larger clone is one nucleotide away. The V gene is TRBV5-1, the J gene TRBJ2-1; possible D gene TRBD2, 5 bases. This CDR3 is built from 13 residues. The germline V gene has CDR1 SGHRS and CDR2 YFSETQ. CDR3 coding DNA: TGCGCCAGCACTCAAAGCGGTCACAATGGGCAGTTCTTC. It is translated as CASTQSGHNGQFF.

At least ten counts were recorded for this clonotype. This rearrangement joins TRBV6-1 to TRBJ2-7, with D perhaps given as TRBD1 or TRBD2 (5 bases each). V was shortened by 6 bases and J by 2 bases, with 17 bases between the two germline ends. Germline V gene data show CDR1 as MNHNS and CDR2 as SASEGT. The CDR3 consists of 15 residues. This CDR3 is CASSLTGTLTYEQYF. The CDR3 DNA reads TGTGCCAGCAGCTTAACCGGGACGTTAACCTACGAGCAGTACTTC.

This chain uses TRBV9 with TRBJ1-1, with D hard to call. This CDR3 is built from 15 residues. Deletions cut 4 bases from V and 5 bases from J, with 18 bases between. Per the germline V gene, CDR1 is SGDLS and CDR2 is YYNGEE. CDR3 loop: CASSPSGWGGTEAFF. The CDR3 coding sequence is TGTGCCAGCAGCCCCTCTGGGTGGGGTGGGACTGAAGCTTTCTTT.

This clonotype was counted at least ten times. The CDR3 sequence: CASSFINFRDRGKETQYF. The CDR3 region has the DNA TGTGCCAGCAGTTTTATAAATTTTCGGGACAGGGGAAAAGAGACCCAGTACTTC. The chain carries TRBV28 and TRBJ2-5, with 10 bases lining up with TRBD1. Germline V CDR1 and CDR2: MDHEN, SYDVKM. V was pared by 3 bases and J by 3 bases, with 13 bases of the junction left unmatched. The CDR3 is 18 amino acids. Together with reference TRBV28 and TRBJ2-5, the CDR3 gives the full variable domain: DVKVTQSSRYLVKRTGEKVFLECVQDMDHENMFWYRQDPGLGLRLIYFSYDVKMKEKGDIPEGYSVSREKKERFSLILESASTNQTSMYLCASSFINFRDRGKETQYFGPGTRLLVL.

The chain carries TRBV20-1 and TRBJ2-3; 13 nucleotides match TRBD2. After removal of 7 bases from V and 5 bases from J, the junction contained 12 bases not matched to a gene. The CDR3 is made up of 16 amino acids. Germline lookup yields CDR1 DFQATT and CDR2 SNEGSKA (reference sequence). This CDR3 is CSGTSGSVVAGDTQYF. The CDR3 DNA reads as TGCAGTGGGACTAGCGGGAGTGTAGTGGCTGGAGATACGCAGTATTTT.

The V gene is TRBV7-9, the J gene TRBJ1-2; 11 positions agree with TRBD1. V lost 4 bases to trimming and J lost 7 bases; unmatched junction nucleotides: 5. The CDR3 totals 14 residues. The germline gives CDR1 SEHNR, CDR2 FQNEAQ (reference sequence). CDR3 in DNA: TGTGCCAGCAGCTCCCGGACAGGGGGCTTTGGCTACACCTTC. This encodes CASSSRTGGFGYTF.

This clonotype has ten or more counts. The chain couples TRBV7-3 to TRBJ2-1; the match to TRBD2 covers 7 bases. This CDR3 is 19 amino acids long. Looked up from germline, CDR1 is SGHTA and CDR2 is FQGTGA. After removal of 2 bases from V and 0 bases from J, the junction contained 13 bases not matched to a gene. Written as DNA, the CDR3 is TGTGCCAGCAGCTTACTCCCTGTGCTAGCGGAGAGCTCCTACAATGAGCAGTTCTTC. This sequence encodes CASSLLPVLAESSYNEQFF.

This clonotype was seen many times. V and J are TRBV5-1 and TRBJ2-1; 12 bases map to TRBD2. The CDR3 length is 18 residues. With V trimmed by 0 bases and J by 8 bases, 12 bases remained unmatched. Germline V gene lookup returns CDR1 SGHRS and CDR2 YFSETQ. CDR3 in amino acids: CASSLAASGRALRHEQFF. The CDR3 region has the DNA TGCGCCAGCAGCTTGGCCGCTAGCGGGAGGGCCTTAAGACATGAGCAGTTCTTC.

The genes are TRBV28 and TRBJ1-2, with a tentative D call TRBD1 (5 bases). Germline V gene lookup returns CDR1 MDHEN and CDR2 SYDVKM. Trimming left V 2 bases short and J 5 bases short, with 9 bases between. This CDR3 has 13 amino acids. The CDR3 is CASSLVGVYGYTF. As DNA, the CDR3 is TGTGCCAGCAGTTTAGTAGGGGTATATGGCTACACCTTC.

This clonotype was seen many times. J is TRBJ2-7 and V is TRBV7-2, with 9 bases lining up with TRBD2. The CDR3 has 13 amino acids. The germline CDR1 and CDR2 sequences are SGHTA and FQGNSA. V was pared by 2 bases and J by 4 bases, with 0 bases of the junction left unmatched. CDR3 region: CASSLLAGYEQYF. As DNA, the CDR3 is TGTGCCAGCAGCTTACTAGCGGGGTACGAGCAGTACTTC. Based on the CDR3 plus reference TRBV7-2 and TRBJ2-7, the full variable domain is GAGVSQSPSNKVTEKGKDVELRCDPISGHTALYWYRQSLGQGLEFLIYFQGNSAPDKSGLPSDRFSAERTGGSVSTLTIQRTQQEDSAVYLCASSLLAGYEQYFGPGTRLTVT.

CDR3 sequence reads: CASSRTGTSGGYEQYF. Written as DNA, the CDR3 is TGTGCCAGCAGCAGAACCGGGACTAGCGGGGGTTACGAGCAGTACTTC. This chain links TRBV7-9 with TRBJ2-7; 14 bases are shared with TRBD2. The CDR3 extends over 16 amino acids. With 5 bases clipped from V and 4 bases from J, the junction kept 7 bases outside the gene matches. In germline, CDR1 is SEHNR, CDR2 FQNEAQ (reference sequence). The full variable domain, rest sourced from reference TRBV7-9 and TRBJ2-7, is DTGVSQNPRHKITKRGQNVTFRCDPISEHNRLYWYRQTLGQGPEFLTYFQNEAQLEKSRLLSDRFSAERPKGSFSTLEIQRTEQGDSAMYLCASSRTGTSGGYEQYFGPGTRLTVT.